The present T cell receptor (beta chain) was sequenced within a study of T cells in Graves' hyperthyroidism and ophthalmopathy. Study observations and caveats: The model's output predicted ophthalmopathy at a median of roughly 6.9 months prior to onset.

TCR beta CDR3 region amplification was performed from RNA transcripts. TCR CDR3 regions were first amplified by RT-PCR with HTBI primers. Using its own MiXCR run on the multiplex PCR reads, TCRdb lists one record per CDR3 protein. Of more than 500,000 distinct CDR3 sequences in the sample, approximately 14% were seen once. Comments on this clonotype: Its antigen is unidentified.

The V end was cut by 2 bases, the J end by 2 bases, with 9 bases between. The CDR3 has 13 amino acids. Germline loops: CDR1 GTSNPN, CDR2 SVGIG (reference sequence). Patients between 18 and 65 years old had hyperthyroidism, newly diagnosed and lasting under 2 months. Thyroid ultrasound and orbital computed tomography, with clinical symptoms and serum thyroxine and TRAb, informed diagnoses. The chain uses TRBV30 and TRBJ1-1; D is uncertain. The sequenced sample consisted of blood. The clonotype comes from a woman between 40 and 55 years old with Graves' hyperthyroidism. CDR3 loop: CAWSYGPNTEAFF. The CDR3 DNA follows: TGTGCCTGGAGTTACGGGCCAAACACTGAAGCTTTCTTT.